These 25 T cell receptor beta chains were all obtained from the same sample, sequenced in a study of cytomegalovirus exposure and HLA in healthy donors. Primers: 60 Vbeta forward and 13 Jbeta reverse. Assay: immunoSEQ multiplex PCR; the TCRdb copy retains only in-frame clones and omits some. The sample holds some 200,000 clones. Sequenced material: PBMCs. All receptors come from a girl aged 2-10 years in good health and CMV-seropositive.

V usage is TRBV28 and J usage is TRBJ2-1, with 8 positions matching TRBD1. CDR3 length: 14 residues. The V and J ends lost 4 bases and 7 bases, in that order; junction bases with no gene match: 6. Germline V gives CDR1 MDHEN, CDR2 SYDVKM. The CDR3 DNA reads TGTGCCAGCAGTTCAGGGGGCTTCGAGAATGAGCAGTTCTTC. Residues: CASSSGGFENEQFF.

The chain joins TRBV11-2 to TRBJ1-1; D uncertain. The CDR3 has 14 residues. V lost 4 bases, J lost 2 bases, and 11 bases lay in between. Germline V lookup: CDR1 SGHAT, CDR2 FQNNGV. The CDR3 is CASSSLFNNTEAFF. For the CDR3, the DNA is TGTGCCAGCAGCTCCCTATTCAATAACACTGAAGCTTTCTTT.

Points on this clone: The junction shows a germline mismatch at one end, possibly a read error. The V gene is TRBV6-1, the J gene TRBJ2-4, with 9 bases fitting TRBD1. The CDR3 runs 15 residues. In germline, CDR1 is MNHNS, CDR2 SASEGT. The CDR3 DNA sequence: TGTGCCAGCGGGGGACAGGGAAAGGCCAAAGACATTCAGTACTTC. Its translation: CASGGQGKAKDIQYF.

V is TRBV5-1 and J is TRBJ2-3; D uncertain. This CDR3 has 15 residues. Between the trimmed V and J ends, which lost 4 bases and 0 bases, there was a span of 12 bases. Germline V CDR1 and CDR2: SGHRS, YFSETQ. CDR3 in DNA: TGCGCCAGCAGCGCCGTCGCCCAGAGCACAGATACGCAGTATTTT. Protein sequence: CASSAVAQSTDTQYF.

The rearrangement joins TRBV28 to TRBJ1-1; D not certain. This CDR3 spans 12 amino acids. Germline V gene data show CDR1 as MDHEN and CDR2 as SYDVKM. Trimming cost V 5 bases and J 11 bases, with 15 bases left between them. In DNA form, the CDR3 reads TGTGCCAGCAGTACCTCAATACGGGAGGCTTTCTTT. This codes for CASSTSIREAFF.

The chain links TRBV29-1 to TRBJ1-2, with D perhaps TRBD1 (5 bases). V was pared by 0 bases and J by 4 bases, with 15 bases between. The germline V gene has CDR1 SQVTM and CDR2 ANQGSEA. This CDR3 has 15 residues. The CDR3 protein is CSVEDPTGPRYGYTF. CDR3 in DNA: TGCAGCGTTGAAGATCCAACAGGTCCCCGCTATGGCTACACCTTC. Together with reference TRBV29-1 and TRBJ1-2, the CDR3 gives the full variable domain: SAVISQKPSRDICQRGTSLTIQCQVDSQVTMMFWYRQQPGQSLTLIATANQGSEATYESGFVIDKFPISRPNLTFSTLTVSNMSPEDSSIYLCSVEDPTGPRYGYTFGSGTRLTVV.

The J gene is TRBJ2-7, the V gene TRBV29-1, with 7 bases fitting TRBD1. CDR1 is SQVTM and CDR2 is ANQGSEA in the germline V gene. After removal of 4 bases from V and 7 bases from J, the junction contained 13 bases not matched to a gene. This CDR3 contains 14 residues. The CDR3 coding sequence is TGCAGCGTTGTAATTGTCCACAGGGGAAGAGAGCAGTACTTC. Translation: CSVVIVHRGREQYF.

The V call is TRBV4-2, the J call TRBJ2-7, with TRBD2 matching 11 bases. This CDR3 comprises 17 residues. V lost 1 base to trimming and J lost 4 bases; unmatched junction nucleotides: 9. Germline V CDR1 and CDR2: LGHNA, YNFKEQ. The CDR3 DNA reads TGTGCCAGCAGCCAAGTTTCTTCGACTAGCGGGACTTACGAGCAGTACTTC. It encodes CASSQVSSTSGTYEQYF.

The chain has TRBV27 and TRBJ2-6, with TRBD1 identical over 10 bases. J gave up 2 bases and V 6 bases, and 4 bases lay outside the gene matches. The CDR3 runs 16 residues. CDR1 is MNHEY and CDR2 is SMNVEV in the germline V gene (reference sequence). DNA of the CDR3: TGTGCCAGCAGCCCCGGGACAGGGGCTGGGGCCAACGTCCTGACTTTC. Translated: CASSPGTGAGANVLTF.

This rearrangement joins TRBV18 to TRBJ1-1; the D is unclear. Trimming shortened V by 3 bases and J by 8 bases, and 13 bases separated the two germline ends. CDR3 length equals 13 residues. The germline V gene has CDR1 KGHSH and CDR2 LQKENI. The CDR3, as DNA: TGTGCCAGCTCACCTCTCGAAGAAACAGAAGCTTTCTTT. Translating it yields CASSPLEETEAFF.

V and J are TRBV7-2 and TRBJ1-1, with 7 bases fitting TRBD1. Per the germline V gene, CDR1 is SGHTA and CDR2 is FQGNSA. The CDR3 has 14 residues. V trimming: 5 bases; J trimming: 1 base; junction bases outside the gene matches: 4. The DNA for the CDR3 is TGTGCCAGCAGCCCCCGGACAGGGAACACTGAAGCTTTCTTT. Protein product: CASSPRTGNTEAFF.

V gene TRBV5-1 combines with J gene TRBJ1-4; possible D gene TRBD1, 5 bases. The CDR3 spans 14 residues. V was shortened by 2 bases and J by 5 bases, with 10 bases between the two germline ends. The germline gives CDR1 SGHRS, CDR2 YFSETQ. The CDR3 here is CASSFGQGNEKLFF. CDR3 sequence (DNA): TGCGCCAGCAGCTTCGGGCAGGGAAATGAAAAACTGTTTTTT.

The V and J genes are TRBV5-6 and TRBJ1-1, with D possibly TRBD1 on 5 matching bases. Trimming took 4 bases from V and 0 from J, leaving 13 bases between them. The CDR3 totals 15 residues. Germline-derived CDR1 and CDR2 are SGHDT and YYEEEE. The CDR3 here is CASSPPAGLNTEAFF. The CDR3 DNA reads as TGTGCCAGCAGCCCCCCGGCGGGGCTGAACACTGAAGCTTTCTTT. Together with reference TRBV5-6 and TRBJ1-1, the CDR3 gives the full variable domain: DAGVTQSPTHLIKTRGQQVTLRCSPKSGHDTVSWYQQALGQGPQFIFQYYEEEERQRGNFPDRFSGHQFPNYSSELNVNALLLGDSALYLCASSPPAGLNTEAFFGQGTRLTVV.

The chain employs TRBV5-3 and TRBJ1-2, with a possible D match to TRBD1 (5 bases). TRBV5-3 is given ORF status, its function remaining uncertain. The CDR3 sequence is 14 residues long. V shed 0 bases and J shed 5 bases, with 11 bases lying between them. DNA of the CDR3: TGTGCCAGAAGCTTGGCTCCAGGGCCATATGGCTACACCTTC. It translates to CARSLAPGPYGYTF.

The chain links TRBV7-9 to TRBJ1-5; a weak D match, TRBD1 (5 bases). Germline V gene data show CDR1 as SEHNR and CDR2 as FQNEAQ (reference sequence). V lost 11 bases and J 2 bases, leaving 13 bases between the germline ends. The CDR3 extends over 13 amino acids. The CDR3 DNA reads as TGTGCCTGCGGGACCGGGGGCAATCAGCCCCAGCATTTT. It translates to CACGTGGNQPQHF.

This chain links TRBV5-8 with TRBJ1-1; D is uncertain. V lost 0 bases and J lost 7, with 13 bases in between. This CDR3 is 14 amino acids long. The germline gives CDR1 SGHTS, CDR2 YDEGEE. CDR3 DNA sequence: TGTGCCAGCAGCTTGGTCCCGGGTTCCCTTGAAGCTTTCTTT. As protein: CASSLVPGSLEAFF.

This chain joins TRBV28 and TRBJ1-5; no reliable D call. The CDR3 consists of 13 residues. The V gene lost 4 bases and the J gene lost 3 bases, with 7 bases spanning the gap. The germline V gene encodes CDR1 MDHEN and CDR2 SYDVKM. In nucleotides, the CDR3 is TGTGCCAGCAGTTCCGGGGTCAATCAGCCCCAGCATTTT. Translated: CASSSGVNQPQHF.

The rearrangement uses TRBV6-5 and TRBJ2-3; tentatively, D is TRBD2 (7 bases). The CDR3 has 15 amino acids. Germline V gene lookup returns CDR1 MNHEY and CDR2 SVGAGI. Trimming cost V 8 bases and J 6 bases, with 21 bases left between them. CDR3 DNA: TGTGCCAGCTCTAGGGGGGGGACCGGCCGGGATACGCAGTATTTT. Protein product: CASSRGGTGRDTQYF.

CDR3 nucleotides: TGCGCCAGTAACCCTAGCGGGAGGCACAATGAGCAGTTCTTC. Its protein product is CASNPSGRHNEQFF. J is TRBJ2-1 and V is TRBV5-1; 11 bases are a match to TRBD2. From germline, CDR1 is SGHRS and CDR2 YFSETQ. The J segment lost 5 bases and the V segment lost 8 bases, leaving 6 bases of the junction unmatched. This CDR3 has 14 amino acids.

The chain joins TRBV6-1 to TRBJ2-7; 13 bases line up with TRBD2. The length of the CDR3 is 14 residues. Germline V gene sequence: CDR1 MNHNS, CDR2 SASEGT. V was clipped by 10 bases and J by 5 bases; unmatched bases: 8. The CDR3 DNA reads TGTGCCATCGCGGGACTAGCGGGAAGAAACGAGCAGTACTTC. Translation: CAIAGLAGRNEQYF.

The chain has TRBV29-1 and TRBJ1-2, with a weak D call TRBD1 (5 bases). The CDR3 is 10 amino acids. Trimming left V 4 bases short and J 8 bases short, with 8 bases between. Germline CDR1 and CDR2: SQVTM and ANQGSEA. CDR3 protein: CSVVGGGYTF. The CDR3 DNA follows: TGCAGCGTTGTGGGGGGGGGCTACACCTTC.

The V call is TRBV27, the J call TRBJ1-2; 12 nucleotides agree with TRBD1. The junction had 8 bases not matched to a gene; V was cut back by 5 bases and J by 4 bases. The length of the CDR3 is 16 residues. Germline CDR1 and CDR2: MNHEY and SMNVEV (reference sequence). The CDR3 coding sequence is TGTGCCAGCAGTCGAAGAGGGACAGGGGGCTCCTATGGCTACACCTTC. It codes for CASSRRGTGGSYGYTF.

The chain recombines TRBV28 with TRBJ2-7, with TRBD2 matching 9 bases. The CDR3 length is 15 residues. The germline gives CDR1 MDHEN, CDR2 SYDVKM. V dropped 1 base and J dropped 3; count of bases not matched to a gene: 4. CDR3 amino acids: CASSLSSGNVYEQYF. CDR3 bases: TGTGCCAGCAGTTTATCTAGCGGGAATGTCTACGAGCAGTACTTC. Complete variable domain (other parts from reference TRBV28 and TRBJ2-7): DVKVTQSSRYLVKRTGEKVFLECVQDMDHENMFWYRQDPGLGLRLIYFSYDVKMKEKGDIPEGYSVSREKKERFSLILESASTNQTSMYLCASSLSSGNVYEQYFGPGTRLTVT.

The genes are TRBV7-3 and TRBJ2-4; TRBD1 aligns across 8 bases. The CDR3 contains 19 residues. Germline V gene sequence: CDR1 SGHTA, CDR2 FQGTGA. V lost 8 bases to trimming and J lost 0 bases; unmatched junction nucleotides: 18. The CDR3 DNA reads as TGTGCCAGCGGAAAGACAGGGGACGGAGCGGCCCTAGCCAAAAACATTCAGTACTTC. Encoded protein: CASGKTGDGAALAKNIQYF.

The rearrangement joins TRBV28 to TRBJ1-5, with D perhaps TRBD1 (5 bases). Germline V gene lookup returns CDR1 MDHEN and CDR2 SYDVKM. The CDR3 consists of 12 residues. Trimming stripped 7 bases from V and 7 bases from J, with 11 bases between. CDR3 region: CASKWEGQPQHF. CDR3 DNA sequence: TGTGCCAGCAAGTGGGAGGGGCAGCCCCAGCATTTT.